These T cell receptor beta chains were read from a single sample in a study of identical twins. Each CDR3 protein gets one entry after TCRdb re-called the 5' RACE reads with MiXCR. Of hundreds of thousands of distinct CDR3 sequences listed, approximately 6% are singletons. The sequencing input was naive T cells sorted from blood. The receptors stem from a man younger than 30 in good health. The CDR3 runs from the conserved cysteine through the conserved F or W. D genes are given only for firm matches. Rows may omit the clone size; those that give it use once, few, many or a size class.

j_call: TRBJ2-5; clone_size: few; d_call: .; v_call: TRBV29-1; cdr3_nt: TGCAGCGTTTTGGGGGCTTCTAGAGATGGAGAGACCCAGTACTTC; cdr3_aa: CSVLGASRDGETQYF
j_call: TRBJ2-4; clone_size: many; d_call: .; v_call: TRBV11-3; cdr3_nt: TGTGCCAGCAGCTTAGGACAGGAGTTAGCCAAAAACATTCAGTACTTC; cdr3_aa: CASSLGQELAKNIQYF
j_call: TRBJ2-1; clone_size: few; d_call: .; v_call: TRBV29-1; cdr3_nt: TGCAGCGTTGTGGACCTGACGGATGAGCAGTTCTTC; cdr3_aa: CSVVDLTDEQFF
j_call: TRBJ2-7; clone_size: .; d_call: TRBD1; v_call: TRBV18; cdr3_nt: TGTGCCAGCTCACCAGTCGCGGGACAGGGGACCTACGAGCAGTACTTC; cdr3_aa: CASSPVAGQGTYEQYF
j_call: TRBJ1-1; clone_size: many; d_call: .; v_call: TRBV12-3/TRBV12-4; cdr3_nt: TGTGCCACCAGAGGCGCGAACACTGAAGCTTTCTTT; cdr3_aa: CATRGANTEAFF
j_call: TRBJ2-5; clone_size: many; d_call: .; v_call: TRBV20-1; cdr3_nt: TGCAGTGCTAGTTACCCAGACCCCCCAGAGACCCAGTACTTC; cdr3_aa: CSASYPDPPETQYF
j_call: TRBJ2-2; clone_size: few; d_call: TRBD1; v_call: TRBV29-1; cdr3_nt: TGCAGCGTCCGGACAGGGCAGAACACCGGGGAGCTGTTTTTT; cdr3_aa: CSVRTGQNTGELFF
j_call: TRBJ2-7; clone_size: .; d_call: TRBD2; v_call: TRBV5-6; cdr3_nt: TGTGCCAGCAGGGATGGGGGGACTAGCGGGAGGTACGAGCAGTACTTC; cdr3_aa: CASRDGGTSGRYEQYF
j_call: TRBJ2-6; clone_size: few; d_call: .; v_call: TRBV7-2; cdr3_nt: TGTGCCAGCAGCTTAGCGCTTGGTGGTGGGGCCAACGTCCTGACTTTC; cdr3_aa: CASSLALGGGANVLTF
j_call: TRBJ1-4; clone_size: .; d_call: TRBD1; v_call: TRBV5-1; cdr3_nt: TGCGCCAGCTTGGGACAGTTTAATGAAAAACTGTTTTTT; cdr3_aa: CASLGQFNEKLFF
j_call: TRBJ2-1; clone_size: many; d_call: .; v_call: TRBV3-1; cdr3_nt: TGTGCCAGCAGCCGCCAGACTGGGGGTGAGCAGTTCTTC; cdr3_aa: CASSRQTGGEQFF
j_call: TRBJ2-5; clone_size: .; d_call: .; v_call: TRBV19; cdr3_nt: TGTGCCAGTAGTATTTCCCAAGAGACCCAGTACTTC; cdr3_aa: CASSISQETQYF
j_call: TRBJ1-2; clone_size: few; d_call: .; v_call: TRBV20-1; cdr3_nt: TGCAGTGCTTTTTACTATGGGACCGGGGACTATGGCTACACCTTC; cdr3_aa: CSAFYYGTGDYGYTF
j_call: TRBJ2-6; clone_size: few; d_call: TRBD1; v_call: TRBV18; cdr3_nt: TGTGCCAGCTCGGACCGGGACAGACCTTACTCTGGGGCCAACGTCCTGACTTTC; cdr3_aa: CASSDRDRPYSGANVLTF
j_call: TRBJ2-1; clone_size: few; d_call: TRBD2; v_call: TRBV5-5; cdr3_nt: TGTGCCAGCAGCTTGGTTGGTAGCGGGAGGCCGGGGGATGAGCAGTTCTTC; cdr3_aa: CASSLVGSGRPGDEQFF
j_call: TRBJ2-2; clone_size: many; d_call: .; v_call: TRBV6-5; cdr3_nt: TGTGCCAGCAGTTCCCGGACTTCCACCGGGGAGCTGTTTTTT; cdr3_aa: CASSSRTSTGELFF
j_call: TRBJ2-5; clone_size: many; d_call: TRBD2; v_call: TRBV6-2/TRBV6-3; cdr3_nt: TGTGCCAGCAGTTCCCTCAGCGGGAGGGCCGCGGAGACCCAGTACTTC; cdr3_aa: CASSSLSGRAAETQYF
j_call: TRBJ2-3; clone_size: many; d_call: .; v_call: TRBV20-1; cdr3_nt: TGCAGTGCCCTTTTAGCGTCAGATACGCAGTATTTT; cdr3_aa: CSALLASDTQYF
j_call: TRBJ1-1; clone_size: few; d_call: .; v_call: TRBV7-9; cdr3_nt: TGTGCCAGCAGCCCAACCCCATACACTGAAGCTTTCTTT; cdr3_aa: CASSPTPYTEAFF
j_call: TRBJ2-5; clone_size: few; d_call: TRBD2; v_call: TRBV20-1; cdr3_nt: TGCAGTGCTAGAGCCCTCCGTACTAGCGGGGCACAAGAGACCCAGTACTTC; cdr3_aa: CSARALRTSGAQETQYF
j_call: TRBJ1-5; clone_size: .; d_call: .; v_call: TRBV6-2/TRBV6-3; cdr3_nt: TGTGCCAGCAGTTATCTCGAAAGGACAGAACGAAATCAGCCCCAGCATTTT; cdr3_aa: CASSYLERTERNQPQHF
j_call: TRBJ2-7; clone_size: many; d_call: .; v_call: TRBV27; cdr3_nt: TGTGCCAGCAGTCCGGCAAGAGAAACCCTCGAGCAGTACTTC; cdr3_aa: CASSPARETLEQYF
j_call: TRBJ2-5; clone_size: many; d_call: .; v_call: TRBV6-2/TRBV6-3; cdr3_nt: TGTGCCAGCAGCCAACCGCCCGGGCAGTACTTC; cdr3_aa: CASSQPPGQYF
j_call: TRBJ1-3; clone_size: few; d_call: .; v_call: TRBV4-2; cdr3_nt: TGTGCCAGCAGCCCTGGGACGGACAACACCATATATTTT; cdr3_aa: CASSPGTDNTIYF
j_call: TRBJ2-1; clone_size: .; d_call: TRBD2; v_call: TRBV7-3; cdr3_nt: TGTGCCAGCAGCTCCCAGGGGCTAGCGGGAGCCAATGAGCAGTTCTTC; cdr3_aa: CASSSQGLAGANEQFF
j_call: TRBJ2-3; clone_size: many; d_call: .; v_call: TRBV28; cdr3_nt: TGTGCCAGCAGTCGCGGGTTGGATACGCAGTATTTT; cdr3_aa: CASSRGLDTQYF
j_call: TRBJ1-1; clone_size: .; d_call: .; v_call: TRBV5-1; cdr3_nt: TGCGCCAGCAGCTTGTTCGGGGTGAACACTGAAGCTTTCTTT; cdr3_aa: CASSLFGVNTEAFF
j_call: TRBJ1-1; clone_size: few; d_call: .; v_call: TRBV5-1; cdr3_nt: TGCGCCAGCAGCTTGGAGGTCTCGTGGAGGGACACTGAAGCTTTCTTT; cdr3_aa: CASSLEVSWRDTEAFF
j_call: TRBJ2-3; clone_size: few; d_call: .; v_call: TRBV15; cdr3_nt: TGTGCCACCAGCAGGGCAAAAGGTCAGGACTATCGACCCAGCACAGATACGCAGTATTTT; cdr3_aa: CATSRAKGQDYRPSTDTQYF